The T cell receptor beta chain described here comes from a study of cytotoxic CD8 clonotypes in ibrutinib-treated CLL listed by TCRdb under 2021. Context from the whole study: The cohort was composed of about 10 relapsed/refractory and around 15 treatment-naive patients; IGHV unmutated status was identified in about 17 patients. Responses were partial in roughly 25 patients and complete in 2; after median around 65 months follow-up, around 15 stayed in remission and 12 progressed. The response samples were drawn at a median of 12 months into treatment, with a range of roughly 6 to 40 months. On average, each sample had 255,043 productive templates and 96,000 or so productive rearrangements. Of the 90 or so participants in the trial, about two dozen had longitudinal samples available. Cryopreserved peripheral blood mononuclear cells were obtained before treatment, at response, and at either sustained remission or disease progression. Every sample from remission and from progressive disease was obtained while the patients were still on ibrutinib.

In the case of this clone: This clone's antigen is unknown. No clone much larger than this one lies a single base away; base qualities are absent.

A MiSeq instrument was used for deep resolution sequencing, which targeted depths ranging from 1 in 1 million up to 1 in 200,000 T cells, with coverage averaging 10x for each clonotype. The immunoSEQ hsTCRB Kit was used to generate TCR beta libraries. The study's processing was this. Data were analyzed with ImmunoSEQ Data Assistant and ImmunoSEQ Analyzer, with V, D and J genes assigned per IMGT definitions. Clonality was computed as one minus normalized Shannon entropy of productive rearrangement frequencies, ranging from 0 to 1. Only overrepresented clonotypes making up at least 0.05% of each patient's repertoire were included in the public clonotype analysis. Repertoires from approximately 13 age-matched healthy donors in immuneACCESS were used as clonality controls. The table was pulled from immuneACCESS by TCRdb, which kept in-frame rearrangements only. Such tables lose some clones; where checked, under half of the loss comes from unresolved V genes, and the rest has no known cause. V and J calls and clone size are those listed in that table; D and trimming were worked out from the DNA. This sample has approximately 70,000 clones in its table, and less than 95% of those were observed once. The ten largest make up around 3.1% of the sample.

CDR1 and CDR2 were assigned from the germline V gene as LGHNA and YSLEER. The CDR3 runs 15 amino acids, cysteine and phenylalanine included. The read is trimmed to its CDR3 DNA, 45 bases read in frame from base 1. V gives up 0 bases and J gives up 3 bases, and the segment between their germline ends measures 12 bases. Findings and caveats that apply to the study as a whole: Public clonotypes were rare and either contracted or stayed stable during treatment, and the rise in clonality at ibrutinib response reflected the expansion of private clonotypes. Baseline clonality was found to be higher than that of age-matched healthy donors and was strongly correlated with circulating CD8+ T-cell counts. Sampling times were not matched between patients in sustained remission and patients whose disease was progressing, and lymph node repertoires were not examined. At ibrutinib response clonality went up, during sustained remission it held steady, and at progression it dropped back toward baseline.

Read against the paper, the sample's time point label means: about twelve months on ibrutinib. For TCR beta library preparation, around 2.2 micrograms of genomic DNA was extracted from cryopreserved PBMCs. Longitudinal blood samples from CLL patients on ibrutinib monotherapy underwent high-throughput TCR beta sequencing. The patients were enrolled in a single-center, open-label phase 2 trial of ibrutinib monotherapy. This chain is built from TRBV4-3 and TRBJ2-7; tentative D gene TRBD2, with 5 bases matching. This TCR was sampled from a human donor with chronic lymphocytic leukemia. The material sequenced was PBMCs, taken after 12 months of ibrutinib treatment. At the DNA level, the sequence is TGCGCCAGCAGCCAAGATGTGAGGGCGCTCTACGAGCAGTACTTC. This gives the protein CASSQDVRALYEQYF.